This passage covers 18 T cell receptor beta chains from one sample sequenced in a study of shared clonotypes between healthy human individuals (dated by TCRdb to about 2020). CD8 naive samples were CD45RO-negative cells positively selected for CCR7, giving a CD45RA+CCR7+ population that excluded TemRA cells. Receptor amplification or capture employed the immunoSEQ multiplex PCR assay. The immuneACCESS repertoire file appears here via TCRdb, limited to in-frame rearrangements. These files lack a portion of the clones; in checked studies, under half of the deficit traces to unresolved V genes, and the cause of the others is not known. Here the sample has more than 2 million clones; just under 95% occur a single time. Clones ranked in the top ten supply more than 0.95% of the sample. The sample comprised naive CD8+ T cells sorted from blood. The sample's cell subset or site, from its label and the paper: CD45RA+CCR7+. The receptors come from a young man in good health.

The chain joins TRBV9 to TRBJ2-7; TRBD2 might be the D (6 bases). Germline V lookup: CDR1 SGDLS, CDR2 YYNGEE. The CDR3 is made up of 15 amino acids. The V end lost 0 bases, the J end lost 1 base, and 11 bases lay between the germline ends. The CDR3 DNA sequence: TGTGCCAGCAGCGTAGGTACTAGCTCTTCCTACGAGCAGTACTTC. It codes for CASSVGTSSSYEQYF.

Note on this clone: Different DNA sequences within this sample yield the same CDR3. The J gene is TRBJ2-5, the V gene TRBV30; TRBD2 agrees at 12 bases. After removal of 1 base from V and 3 bases from J, the junction contained 0 bases not matched to a gene. The CDR3 consists of 14 residues. Germline CDR1 is GTSNPN and CDR2 is SVGIG (reference sequence). The CDR3: CAWSGLAGEETQYF. CDR3 sequence (DNA): TGTGCCTGGAGTGGACTAGCGGGGGAAGAGACCCAGTACTTC.

Regarding this clone: Other DNA sequences in the same sample also yield this CDR3. V gene TRBV9 combines with J gene TRBJ1-1; D gene unclear. V was clipped by 2 bases and J by 0 bases, with 5 bases between them. This CDR3 has 13 amino acids. CDR1 is SGDLS and CDR2 is YYNGEE in the germline V gene. The CDR3, as DNA: TGTGCCAGCAGCGTGGGGATGAACACTGAAGCTTTCTTT. Amino acids: CASSVGMNTEAFF.

The chain uses TRBV28 and TRBJ2-7; D perhaps matches TRBD2 (6 bases). The CDR3 extends over 14 amino acids. Trimming removed 6 bases from V and 2 bases from J, with 14 bases in between. Germline loops: CDR1 MDHEN, CDR2 SYDVKM. The chain's CDR3 is CASSPGSGPYEQYF. The CDR3 DNA sequence: TGTGCCAGCAGCCCCGGTAGCGGTCCCTACGAGCAGTACTTC.

J is TRBJ2-7 and V is TRBV15, with D uncertain. CDR1 and CDR2 from the germline V gene are LNHNV and YYDKDF (reference sequence). V lost 4 bases and J lost 4, with 20 bases in between. This CDR3 region has 16 residues. CDR3 in amino acids: CATSTEPWGKLYEQYF. The CDR3 DNA reads as TGTGCCACCAGCACCGAACCCTGGGGAAAACTTTACGAGCAGTACTTC.

J is TRBJ1-1 and V is TRBV6-6; the match to TRBD1 covers 7 bases. Germline loops: CDR1 MNHNY, CDR2 SVGAGI (reference sequence). The CDR3 is 16 amino acids. After removal of 3 bases from V and 0 bases from J, the junction contained 7 bases not matched to a gene. The CDR3 DNA reads as TGTGCCAGCAGTTATAGGTTGACAGGGTTGAACACTGAAGCTTTCTTT. Encoded protein: CASSYRLTGLNTEAFF.

The V and J genes are TRBV2 and TRBJ2-2; D gene unclear. The CDR3 extends over 14 amino acids. CDR1 SNHLY and CDR2 FYNNEI come from the germline V gene. Trimming removed 7 bases from V and 6 bases from J, with 15 bases in between. CDR3 residues: CASKEETPAGELFF. The CDR3 DNA reads TGTGCCAGCAAAGAGGAAACCCCGGCCGGGGAGCTGTTTTTT.

The chain couples TRBV7-3 to TRBJ1-2, with D possibly TRBD1 on 6 matching bases. Germline assignment: CDR1 SGHTA and CDR2 FQGTGA. The CDR3 loop spans 15 amino acids. V lost 6 bases and J lost 8, with 22 bases in between. The CDR3 here is CASSRTGAGDPGYTF. The DNA for the CDR3 is TGTGCCAGCAGTAGAACGGGGGCAGGGGACCCCGGCTACACCTTC.

Here the CDR3 DNA reads TGTGCCAGCAGCCCGACGACGGCGACCGGGGAGCTGTTTTTT. This encodes CASSPTTATGELFF. The chain uses TRBV7-9 and TRBJ2-2; D not resolved. Germline V CDR1 and CDR2: SEHNR, FQNEAQ (reference sequence). The V end lost 5 bases, the J end lost 5 bases, and 12 bases lay between the germline ends. The CDR3 runs to 14 residues.

The chain is built from TRBV6-1 and TRBJ2-1; 9 positions agree with TRBD2. CDR3 length: 16 amino acids. The germline V gene has CDR1 MNHNS and CDR2 SASEGT. Trimming removed 3 bases from V and 5 bases from J; junction bases left unmatched: 8. The CDR3 sequence: CASSELIAGENNEQFF. The DNA for the CDR3 is TGTGCCAGCAGTGAGCTGATAGCGGGAGAGAACAATGAGCAGTTCTTC.

This chain connects TRBV2 to TRBJ2-7; 13 bases map to TRBD2. J gave up 6 bases and V 3 bases, and 17 bases lay outside the gene matches. The CDR3 runs to 19 residues. Germline V gene sequence: CDR1 SNHLY, CDR2 FYNNEI. CDR3 region: CASSDVGLAGENWTSEQYF. For the CDR3, the DNA is TGTGCCAGCAGTGATGTTGGACTAGCGGGAGAGAACTGGACGAGCGAGCAGTACTTC.

The chain carries TRBV11-2 and TRBJ2-2; D may match TRBD1 or TRBD2 (5 bases each). The CDR3 extends over 15 amino acids. The V and J ends lost 5 bases and 7 bases respectively, with 17 bases between them. The germline gives CDR1 SGHAT, CDR2 FQNNGV. The CDR3 DNA is TGTGCCAGCAGCCCGACCGGGTTGGGGGTCGGGGAGCTGTTTTTT. Translation: CASSPTGLGVGELFF.

The rearrangement joins TRBV30 to TRBJ1-1; no clear D gene. CDR3 length equals 15 residues. CDR1 and CDR2 from the germline V gene are GTSNPN and SVGIG (reference sequence). Deletions cut 0 bases from V and 0 bases from J, with 11 bases between. CDR3 region: CAWSVLSAMNTEAFF. The DNA of the CDR3 is TGTGCCTGGAGTGTATTATCAGCCATGAACACTGAAGCTTTCTTT.

V gene TRBV15 combines with J gene TRBJ2-7; 7 bases align to TRBD1. The CDR3 contains 16 residues. V shed 0 bases, J shed 4 bases, and the junction held 9 bases outside the gene matches. Germline loops: CDR1 LNHNV, CDR2 YYDKDF (reference sequence). As DNA, the CDR3 is TGTGCCACCAGCAGAGATCGCGCCAGGGGGTTTTACGAGCAGTACTTC. This gives the protein CATSRDRARGFYEQYF.

This sequence joins TRBV27 and TRBJ2-5; D call uncertain. CDR3 size: 12 residues. V was trimmed by 5 bases and J by 4 bases, leaving 8 bases between them. CDR1 is MNHEY and CDR2 is SMNVEV in the germline V gene (reference sequence). The CDR3 region is CASSNGGETQYF. The CDR3 bases are TGTGCCAGCAGTAATGGCGGAGAGACCCAGTACTTC.

To note about this clone: Other DNA sequences within the sample encode an identical CDR3. The chain couples TRBV4-1 to TRBJ2-2; D remains unclear. V lost 0 bases and J 1 base, leaving 3 bases between the germline ends. The CDR3 consists of 14 residues. Germline V CDR1 and CDR2: MGHRA, YSYEKL. In nucleotides, the CDR3 is TGCGCCAGCAGCCAAGAACTGAACACCGGGGAGCTGTTTTTT. It is translated as CASSQELNTGELFF.

V usage is TRBV4-1 and J usage is TRBJ2-1; the D is unclear. The CDR3 is 12 residues long. The V gene lost 3 bases and the J gene lost 10 bases, with 10 bases spanning the gap. Looked up from germline, CDR1 is MGHRA and CDR2 is YSYEKL. CDR3 coding DNA: TGCGCCAGCAGCCAGGGTAGTTACGAGCAGTTCTTC. Protein: CASSQGSYEQFF.

This clone was counted once. The chain employs TRBV28 and TRBJ2-1; D tentatively reads TRBD1 or TRBD2 (7 bases each). The CDR3 contains 15 residues. Per germline, CDR1 MDHEN and CDR2 SYDVKM. V lost 7 bases, J lost 7 bases, and 20 bases lay in between. The chain's CDR3 is CASNPDREGWNEQFF. The CDR3 DNA reads TGTGCCAGCAACCCCGACAGGGAGGGGTGGAATGAGCAGTTCTTC.